The 17 T cell receptor beta chains below all came from one sample that was sequenced in a study of post-analysis software for immune sequencing data. Study-level findings and limits: Several TRBV segments (TRBV5-6, TRBV5-1 and TRBV20-1 among them) occurred more frequently in patients than in controls.

These receptors are not linked to any known antigen. TCR beta cDNA libraries included unique molecular identifiers. TCRdb ran MiXCR on the PCR reads and lists one entry per CDR3 protein. The sample consists of over 700,000 distinct CDR3 sequences, roughly 30% of them appearing once. The sequenced sample was blood. The receptors originated from a girl between 10 and 17 years old with multiple sclerosis.

This chain connects TRBV21-1 to TRBJ2-7; the table names TRBD2, a call not compared with the DNA. TRBV21-1 is given as a pseudogene. This CDR3 has 17 residues. The CDR3 region has the DNA TGTGCCAGCAACCCAATCGGCGGGGGGCCGAGCTCCTACGAGCAGTACTTC. Its translation is CASNPIGGGPSSYEQYF.

This clonotype appeared many times. This sequence joins TRBV4-3 and TRBJ2-3; D remains ambiguous. Trimming took off 2 bases at V and 2 bases at J, with 11 bases between the two ends. Germline CDR1 and CDR2: LGHNA and YSLEER. This CDR3 has 15 amino acids. CDR3 sequence reads: CASSQQRLVTDTQYF. In nucleotides, the CDR3 is TGCGCCAGCAGCCAACAAAGACTGGTCACAGATACGCAGTATTTT.

This chain connects TRBV6-1 to TRBJ1-1; 7 bases align to TRBD1. Germline loops: CDR1 MNHNS, CDR2 SASEGT. The ends lost 3 bases at V and 3 bases at J; junction bases unmatched: 1. The CDR3 is 13 residues long. The CDR3 DNA reads TGTGCCAGCAGTGAGGGACAGTACACTGAAGCTTTCTTT. This translates into CASSEGQYTEAFF.

The V and J genes are TRBV5-1 and TRBJ2-1; TRBD2 matches at 8 bases. CDR3 length: 16 amino acids. Trimming cost V 4 bases and J 8 bases; bases outside gene matches: 14. Germline V gene lookup returns CDR1 SGHRS and CDR2 YFSETQ. In nucleotides, the CDR3 is TGCGCCAGCAGCCCGCTGAGGGGCGGGAGGTCAGATGAGCAGTTCTTC. Protein product: CASSPLRGGRSDEQFF.

This clonotype was found a few times. The chain is built from TRBV6-1 and TRBJ1-2, with D perhaps TRBD1 (6 bases). V lost 2 bases, J lost 4 bases, and 14 bases lay in between. The CDR3 covers 15 residues. The germline V gene has CDR1 MNHNS and CDR2 SASEGT. The CDR3 protein is CASSERGGNSYGYTF. In DNA, the CDR3 is TGTGCCAGCAGTGAAAGGGGGGGCAACAGCTATGGCTACACCTTC.

The V gene is TRBV12-3 or TRBV12-4, the J gene TRBJ2-1; D possibly corresponds to TRBD1 (5 bases). The CDR3 is made up of 15 amino acids. The V end was cut by 7 bases, the J end by 5 bases, with 18 bases between. The CDR3 protein is CASTFGASRNNEQFF. The CDR3 DNA is TGTGCCAGCACCTTTGGGGCCTCCCGGAACAATGAGCAGTTCTTC.

This clonotype was seen a few times. The rearrangement uses TRBV6-5 and TRBJ1-1; unclear D gene. Trimming took 3 bases from V and 4 from J, leaving 12 bases between them. The CDR3 spans 14 residues. Looked up from germline, CDR1 is MNHEY and CDR2 is SVGAGI. CDR3 in amino acids: CASSYSGLSTEAFF. For the CDR3, the DNA is TGTGCCAGCAGTTATTCCGGGCTGAGCACTGAAGCTTTCTTT.

The V call is TRBV4-1, the J call TRBJ2-1; 13 bases agree with TRBD2. This CDR3 has 17 amino acids. From germline, CDR1 is MGHRA and CDR2 YSYEKL. With 4 bases clipped from V and 0 bases from J, the junction kept 3 bases outside the gene matches. DNA of the CDR3: TGCGCCAGCAGCCTATGGACTAGCGGGAGCTCCTACAATGAGCAGTTCTTC. Protein: CASSLWTSGSSYNEQFF.

The chain couples TRBV24-1 to TRBJ2-7; D call uncertain. This CDR3 region has 13 residues. CDR1 and CDR2 from the germline V gene are KGHDR and SFDVKD. V was pared by 7 bases and J by 0 bases, with 9 bases between. In DNA, the CDR3 is TGTGCCACCAGAGGCGAGAGCTCCTACGAGCAGTACTTC. Translation: CATRGESSYEQYF.

This clonotype was detected only a few times. This rearrangement joins TRBV5-1 to TRBJ1-2; D gene uncertain. V was cut by 3 bases and J by 1 base, with 13 bases left in between. The germline V gene has CDR1 SGHRS and CDR2 YFSETQ. CDR3 length: 15 residues. The CDR3 bases are TGCGCCAGCAGCTCGCCCTCCCAGAGTAACTATGGCTACACCTTC. Residues: CASSSPSQSNYGYTF.

Ten or more counts support this clonotype. The rearrangement joins TRBV6-6 to TRBJ2-5; D may be TRBD1 or TRBD2 (5 bases each). V was pared by 5 bases and J by 5 bases, with 18 bases between. This CDR3 is 15 amino acids long. Germline values: CDR1 MNHNY, CDR2 SVGAGI (reference sequence). The chain's CDR3 is CASSLRDQIPETQYF. Here the CDR3 DNA reads TGTGCCAGCAGTCTACGGGACCAAATCCCCGAGACCCAGTACTTC.

This chain uses TRBV7-8 with TRBJ1-1; D unresolved. This CDR3 has 15 residues. Germline CDR1 reads SGHVS; CDR2 reads FQNEAQ. The V and J ends lost 5 bases and 7 bases respectively, with 20 bases between them. In DNA form, the CDR3 reads TGTGCCAGCAGCCCCTCTGCAGGAGCCCGTGTTGAAGCTTTCTTT. Its protein is CASSPSAGARVEAFF. The entire variable domain, with the rest obtained from reference TRBV7-8 and TRBJ1-1, is as follows: GAGVSQSPRYKVAKRGQDVALRCDPISGHVSLFWYQQALGQGPEFLTYFQNEAQLDKSGLPSDRFFAERPEGSVSTLKIQRTQQEDSAVYLCASSPSAGARVEAFFGQGTRLTVV.

The rearrangement links TRBV20-1 to TRBJ1-4, with D uncertain. CDR1 and CDR2 (germline): DFQATT, SNEGSKA (reference sequence). The V end lost 6 bases, the J end lost 5 bases, and 10 bases lay between the germline ends. The CDR3 runs to 12 residues. The CDR3 reads CSASGRNEKLFF. For the CDR3, the DNA is TGCAGTGCCTCCGGCCGCAATGAAAAACTGTTTTTT.

This clonotype has a handful of counts. The chain couples TRBV2 to TRBJ2-7; D ambiguous. Germline V gene sequence: CDR1 SNHLY, CDR2 FYNNEI. The CDR3 covers 12 residues. Between the trimmed V and J ends, which lost 8 bases and 3 bases, there was a span of 11 bases. Here the CDR3 DNA reads TGTGCCAGCTCCTTTGCCAACTACGAGCAGTACTTC. Amino acid sequence: CASSFANYEQYF. Filled out from reference TRBV2 and TRBJ2-7, the complete variable domain reads EPEVTQTPSHQVTQMGQEVILRCVPISNHLYFYWYRQILGQKVEFLVSFYNNEISEKSEIFDDQFSVERPDGSNFTLKIRSTKLEDSAMYFCASSFANYEQYFGPGTRLTVT.

This clonotype was observed many times. The chain carries TRBV20-1 and TRBJ2-1; 16 bases match TRBD2. V lost 6 bases, J lost 8 bases, and 10 bases stayed unmatched. This CDR3 is built from 16 residues. Germline V CDR1 and CDR2: DFQATT, SNEGSKA (reference sequence). CDR3 amino acids: CSAEGTSGRVLDEQFF. Here the CDR3 DNA reads TGCAGTGCCGAGGGGACTAGCGGGAGGGTACTGGATGAGCAGTTCTTC.

This chain connects TRBV24-1 to TRBJ2-1; D possibly uses TRBD1 or TRBD2 (6 bases each). Germline-derived CDR1 and CDR2 are KGHDR and SFDVKD. V shed 10 bases and J shed 7 bases, with 13 bases lying between them. The CDR3 runs 12 residues. CDR3 protein: CATKGGGNEQFF. In DNA, the CDR3 is TGTGCCACAAAGGGGGGTGGTAATGAGCAGTTCTTC.

The rearrangement joins TRBV7-2 to TRBJ2-7, with D perhaps given as TRBD1 or TRBD2 (7 bases each). The CDR3 spans 15 residues. V gave up 7 bases and J gave up 0 bases, with 16 bases separating them. Germline V CDR1 and CDR2: SGHTA, FQGNSA. CDR3 DNA: TGTGCCAGCACCGGGGGAGGGGGCCTCTCCTACGAGCAGTACTTC. Its protein product is CASTGGGGLSYEQYF.